The present TCR beta chain was sequenced within a study of blood T cell repertoires in COVID-19. Study overall: The United States, Italy and Spain provided the acute and convalescent COVID-19 samples. T cells, B-cell-depleted T cells, or PBMCs provided the cDNA or gDNA that served as material.

This clone was seen once. In the authors' workflow: From reference gene primer amplification, estimates of nucleated cell counts were derived. Profiling relied on immunoSEQ multiplex PCR, and the TCRdb table lists in-frame clones only, not all of them. V and J calls plus clone size are reproduced from that table; the DNA served to infer D and trimming. The data contain 85,000 to 95,000 clones, about 80% of them seen just once; the ten biggest clones take up over 6.5%. Per germline, CDR1 SGHVS and CDR2 FNYEAQ. With V trimmed by 5 bases and J by 0 bases, 7 bases remained unmatched. The CDR3 covers 16 residues.

The source material was peripheral blood. The V and J genes are TRBV7-6 and TRBJ1-3; 7 bases agree with TRBD1. This receptor was obtained from a man aged 65 to 79 with acute or convalescent COVID-19. The CDR3 loop is CASSQGQARSGNTIYF. The CDR3 coding sequence is TGTGCCAGCAGCCAAGGACAGGCCCGCTCTGGAAACACCATATATTTT.